These 22 T cell receptor beta chains were sequenced from one sample in a study of radiation and T cells in renal cell carcinoma. Sequencing was performed with immunoSEQ multiplex PCR; in TCRdb, only in-frame clones are kept and a portion is missing. The sample records roughly 80,000 clones, approximately 83% being singletons. Stated time point: blood 2 weeks post-SBRT. As to treatment: 15 Gy SBRT to primary tumor, nephrectomy 4 weeks later. Sequencing was performed on blood, taken from a patient whose treatment included radiotherapy and nephrectomy. These receptors originate from a woman in her fifties or sixties with renal cell carcinoma.

V is TRBV6-5 and J is TRBJ2-7; D call uncertain. Germline V gene lookup returns CDR1 MNHEY and CDR2 SVGAGI. The CDR3 spans 12 residues. Trimming took off 7 bases at V and 3 bases at J, with 10 bases between the two ends. CDR3 sequence (DNA): TGTGCCAGCACAACCATAGGCTACGAGCAGTACTTC. This encodes CASTTIGYEQYF.

This clone appeared a single time. V and J are TRBV5-1 and TRBJ1-2; D possibly corresponds to TRBD1 (6 bases). Looked up from germline, CDR1 is SGHRS and CDR2 is YFSETQ. Trimming shortened V by 2 bases and J by 3 bases, and 14 bases separated the two germline ends. The CDR3 contains 15 residues. The CDR3 sequence: CASSFGQSGDYGYTF. The CDR3 nucleotides read TGCGCCAGCAGCTTCGGACAGTCTGGTGACTATGGCTACACCTTC.

This clone was seen a single time. This chain uses TRBV5-6 with TRBJ1-6; TRBD1 matches 9 bases. Germline assignment: CDR1 SGHDT and CDR2 YYEEEE. This CDR3 region has 15 residues. V dropped 2 bases and J dropped 6; count of bases not matched to a gene: 3. CDR3: CASSFGTGSNSPLHF. The CDR3 region has the DNA TGTGCCAGCAGCTTTGGGACAGGGAGTAATTCACCCCTCCACTTT.

The chain uses TRBV11-2 and TRBJ2-7; D unresolved. Looked up from germline, CDR1 is SGHAT and CDR2 is FQNNGV. The V and J ends lost 7 bases and 0 bases respectively, with 16 bases between them. The CDR3 runs 15 residues. The CDR3 reads CASTQLTGLSYEQYF. The CDR3 DNA is TGTGCCAGCACCCAATTAACGGGCCTCTCCTACGAGCAGTACTTC.

CDR3 in amino acids: CASSLSLGGRNEKLFF. Written as DNA, the CDR3 is TGTGCCAGCAGCCTCTCGTTGGGGGGCCGGAATGAAAAACTGTTTTTT. V is TRBV11-3 and J is TRBJ1-4; perhaps TRBD1 as D (6 bases). Germline assignment: CDR1 SGHNT and CDR2 YENEEA. Trimming took 5 bases from V and 5 from J, leaving 18 bases between them. The CDR3 contains 16 residues. Together with reference TRBV11-3 and TRBJ1-4, the CDR3 gives the full variable domain: EAGVVQSPRYKIIEKKQPVAFWCNPISGHNTLYWYLQNLGQGPELLIRYENEEAVDDSQLPKDRFSAERLKGVDSTLKIQPAELGDSAVYLCASSLSLGGRNEKLFFGSGTQLSVL.

The chain uses TRBV19 and TRBJ1-3, with unresolved D. V dropped 6 bases and J dropped 2 bases, with 14 bases sitting between them. Germline lookup yields CDR1 LNHDA and CDR2 SQIVND (reference sequence). CDR3 size: 15 residues. CDR3 in DNA: TGTGCCAGTAGCCCGACTATTGGGACTGGAAACACCATATATTTT. This codes for CASSPTIGTGNTIYF.

The genes are TRBV28 and TRBJ2-1, with a possible D match to TRBD1 (5 bases). V dropped 10 bases and J dropped 15 bases, with 22 bases sitting between them. This CDR3 has 12 amino acids. The germline gives CDR1 MDHEN, CDR2 SYDVKM. The CDR3 loop is CATAPTLGVAFF. For the CDR3, the DNA is TGTGCCACCGCCCCGACTCTAGGGGTGGCGTTCTTC.

CDR3: CASSLGSSGANVLTF. In DNA, the CDR3 is TGTGCCAGCAGCTTAGGCAGCTCTGGGGCCAACGTCCTGACTTTC. This chain joins TRBV7-2 and TRBJ2-6; D gene unclear. The length of the CDR3 is 15 residues. The germline CDR1 and CDR2 sequences are SGHTA and FQGNSA. V was cut by 1 base and J by 0 bases, with 4 bases left in between. The full variable domain, in which reference TRBV7-2 and TRBJ2-6 provide the parts outside the CDR3, is GAGVSQSPSNKVTEKGKDVELRCDPISGHTALYWYRQSLGQGLEFLIYFQGNSAPDKSGLPSDRFSAERTGGSVSTLTIQRTQQEDSAVYLCASSLGSSGANVLTFGAGSRLTVL.

The CDR3 nucleotides are TGTGCCAGCAGTGAACGCACAGGGTGGGACTATGGCTACACCTTC. This codes for CASSERTGWDYGYTF. The V gene is TRBV25-1, the J gene TRBJ1-2; D possibly corresponds to TRBD1 (6 bases). Germline V lookup: CDR1 MGHDK, CDR2 SYGVNS. The CDR3 is 15 residues long. V gave up 2 bases and J gave up 3 bases, with 13 bases separating them.

V is TRBV19 and J is TRBJ1-1; no firm D call. This CDR3 contains 14 residues. Germline V gene sequence: CDR1 LNHDA, CDR2 SQIVND (reference sequence). Trimming stripped 1 base from V and 2 bases from J, with 8 bases between. Here the CDR3 reads CASSIGAVNTEAFF. In DNA, the CDR3 is TGTGCCAGTAGTATAGGAGCAGTAAACACTGAAGCTTTCTTT.

CDR3 amino acids: CAWSQGIEKLFF. The CDR3 DNA reads as TGTGCCTGGAGTCAGGGTATTGAAAAACTGTTTTTT. The chain uses TRBV30 and TRBJ1-4; possibly TRBD1 for D (5 bases). Germline assignment: CDR1 GTSNPN and CDR2 SVGIG (reference sequence). The CDR3 loop spans 12 amino acids. V was cut by 2 bases and J by 7 bases, with 8 bases left in between.

The CDR3 loop reads CASSPPVGRTEAFF. CDR3 nucleotide sequence: TGTGCCAGCTCACCACCTGTAGGGAGGACTGAAGCTTTCTTT. The chain is built from TRBV18 and TRBJ1-1; D gene unclear. Germline assignment: CDR1 KGHSH and CDR2 LQKENI. V dropped 0 bases and J dropped 5 bases, with 10 bases sitting between them. The length of the CDR3 is 14 residues.

The chain couples TRBV4-2 to TRBJ1-4; TRBD1 matches 7 bases. V lost 0 bases, J lost 10 bases, and 11 bases stayed unmatched. Germline V gene lookup returns CDR1 LGHNA and CDR2 YNFKEQ. This CDR3 spans 16 amino acids. In DNA, the CDR3 is TGTGCCAGCAGCCAAGAGCCCGGACAGGAAGTAGGAAAACTGTTTTTT. Amino acid sequence: CASSQEPGQEVGKLFF.

V and J are TRBV9 and TRBJ2-1; no reliable D call. V gave up 4 bases and J gave up 5 bases, with 16 bases separating them. The germline V gene encodes CDR1 SGDLS and CDR2 YYNGEE. This CDR3 has 15 residues. CDR3 bases: TGTGCCAGCAGCCCTGGGGTGACTCGTGACAATGAGCAGTTCTTC. Translating gives CASSPGVTRDNEQFF.

This clone has a handful of counts. The chain recombines TRBV5-1 with TRBJ1-1; D uncertain. The germline gives CDR1 SGHRS, CDR2 YFSETQ. This CDR3 spans 12 amino acids. V was trimmed by 5 bases and J by 3 bases, leaving 8 bases between them. CDR3 nucleotide sequence: TGCGCCAGCAGGGAAGGTGACACTGAAGCTTTCTTT. Protein sequence: CASREGDTEAFF.

The sample holds one count of this clone. The chain links TRBV28 to TRBJ2-7; D perhaps matches TRBD2 (5 bases). The germline V and J ends were trimmed by 8 bases and 1 base, with 12 bases remaining between them. The germline gives CDR1 MDHEN, CDR2 SYDVKM. CDR3 length: 13 amino acids. The CDR3 sequence: CASAPAGSYEQYF. CDR3 DNA: TGTGCCAGCGCCCCCGCGGGTTCCTACGAGCAGTACTTC.

The V and J genes are TRBV15 and TRBJ2-1; D remains unclear. The CDR3 is made up of 13 amino acids. Per germline, CDR1 LNHNV and CDR2 YYDKDF (reference sequence). Trimming shortened V by 8 bases and J by 4 bases, and 12 bases separated the two germline ends. The CDR3 region has the DNA TGTGCCACCCAAGCGACGGCTTACAATGAGCAGTTCTTC. As protein: CATQATAYNEQFF.

The CDR3: CASSPEGRWRGYTF. CDR3 DNA sequence: TGTGCCAGCTCACCGGAGGGTCGGTGGCGTGGCTACACCTTC. The rearrangement links TRBV18 to TRBJ1-2, with D unclear. Germline CDR1 is KGHSH and CDR2 is LQKENI. V lost 3 bases and J 7 bases, leaving 15 bases between the germline ends. There are 14 residues in the CDR3.

The chain employs TRBV15 and TRBJ2-1; D may match TRBD1 or TRBD2 (7 bases each). The V gene's germline CDR1 is LNHNV and CDR2 YYDKDF (reference sequence). With 1 base removed from V and 9 bases from J, the gap between germline ends came to 22 bases. The CDR3 has 17 amino acids. CDR3 sequence: CATSRVPWGEGAAEQFF. The CDR3 DNA sequence: TGTGCCACCAGCAGAGTCCCGTGGGGGGAGGGGGCGGCTGAGCAGTTCTTC.

The rearrangement joins TRBV11-3 to TRBJ1-2, with TRBD1 identical over 12 bases. V lost 4 bases and J lost 7; bases outside the gene matches: 10. Per germline, CDR1 SGHNT and CDR2 YENEEA. The CDR3 loop spans 16 amino acids. CDR3: CASSYRPGTGGCGYTF. The CDR3 bases are TGTGCCAGCAGCTACCGACCCGGGACAGGGGGCTGTGGCTACACCTTC.

The chain links TRBV19 to TRBJ1-2; no clear D. CDR3 length: 13 residues. The germline CDR1 and CDR2 sequences are LNHDA and SQIVND (reference sequence). The ends were cut back, 6 bases at V and 5 bases at J, with 13 bases in the middle. CDR3 sequence: CASRSDGLYGYTF. Written as DNA, the CDR3 is TGTGCCAGTAGGTCCGACGGACTATATGGCTACACCTTC.

This clone was observed once. The chain links TRBV21-1 to TRBJ1-2. TRBV21-1 is assigned pseudogene status. The CDR3 runs 19 residues. The CDR3: CASSPSRQGLNLANYGYTF. In nucleotides, the CDR3 is TGTGCCAGCAGCCCTTCCAGACAAGGGTTAAACTTAGCTAACTATGGCTACACCTTC.